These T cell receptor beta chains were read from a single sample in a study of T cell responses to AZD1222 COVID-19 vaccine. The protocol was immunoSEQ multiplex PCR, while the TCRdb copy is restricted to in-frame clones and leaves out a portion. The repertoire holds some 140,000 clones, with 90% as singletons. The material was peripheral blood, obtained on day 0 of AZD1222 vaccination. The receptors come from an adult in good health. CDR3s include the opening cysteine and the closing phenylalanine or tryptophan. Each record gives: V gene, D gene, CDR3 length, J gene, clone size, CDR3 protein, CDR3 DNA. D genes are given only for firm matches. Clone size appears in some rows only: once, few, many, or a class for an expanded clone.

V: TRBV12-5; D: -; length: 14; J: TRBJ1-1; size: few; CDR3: CASGNLQDDTEAFF; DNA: TGTGCTAGTGGTAACTTGCAAGACGACACTGAAGCTTTCTTT
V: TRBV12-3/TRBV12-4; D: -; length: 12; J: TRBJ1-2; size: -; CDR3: CASETTHYGYTF; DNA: TGTGCCAGCGAGACTACACACTATGGCTACACCTTC
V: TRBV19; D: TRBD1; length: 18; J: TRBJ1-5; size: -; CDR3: CASSIDPPRTGRRQPQHF; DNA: TGTGCCAGTAGTATAGACCCGCCCCGGACAGGGCGGAGGCAGCCCCAGCATTTT
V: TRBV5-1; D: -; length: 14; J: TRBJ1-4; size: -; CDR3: CASSLVGTGEKLFF; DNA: TGCGCCAGCAGCTTAGTCGGGACTGGTGAAAAACTGTTTTTT
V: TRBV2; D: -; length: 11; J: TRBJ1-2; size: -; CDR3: CASSNNYGYTF; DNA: TGTGCCAGCAGTAATAACTATGGCTACACCTTC
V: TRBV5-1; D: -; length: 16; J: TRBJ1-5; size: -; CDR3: CASSLAGTYSNQPQHF; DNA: TGCGCCAGCAGCTTGGCAGGAACCTATAGCAATCAGCCCCAGCATTTT
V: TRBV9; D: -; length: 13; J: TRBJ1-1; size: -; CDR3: CASGILGDTEAFF; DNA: TGTGCCAGCGGCATCCTTGGAGATACTGAAGCTTTCTTT
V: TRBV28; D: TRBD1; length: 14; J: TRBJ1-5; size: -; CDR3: CASLFGQGNQPQHF; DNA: TGTGCCAGCCTCTTTGGACAGGGGAATCAGCCCCAGCATTTT
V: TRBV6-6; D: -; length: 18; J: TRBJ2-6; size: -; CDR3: CASSPRGGINSGANVLTF; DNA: TGTGCCAGCAGTCCCAGGGGAGGGATAAACTCTGGGGCCAACGTCCTGACTTTC
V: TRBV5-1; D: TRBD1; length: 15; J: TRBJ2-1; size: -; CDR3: CASSSGQGIYNEQFF; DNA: TGCGCCAGCAGCTCCGGACAGGGAATTTACAATGAGCAGTTCTTC
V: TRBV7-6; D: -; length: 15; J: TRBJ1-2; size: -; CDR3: CASSLTSGANYGYTF; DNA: TGTGCCAGCAGCCTAACTTCAGGGGCGAACTATGGCTACACCTTC
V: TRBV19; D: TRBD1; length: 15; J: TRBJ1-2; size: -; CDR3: CASSTPGQAVYGYTF; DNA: TGTGCCAGTAGTACTCCGGGACAGGCTGTCTATGGCTACACCTTC
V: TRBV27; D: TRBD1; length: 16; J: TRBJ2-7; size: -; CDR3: CASSAKGTGVWYEQYF; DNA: TGTGCCAGCAGTGCTAAGGGGACAGGGGTTTGGTACGAGCAGTACTTC
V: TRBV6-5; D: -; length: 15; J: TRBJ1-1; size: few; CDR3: CASSYSRFQNTEAFF; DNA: TGTGCCAGCAGTTACTCGAGGTTCCAGAACACTGAAGCTTTCTTT
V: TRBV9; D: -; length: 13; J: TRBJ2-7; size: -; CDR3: CASSVEGEDEQYF; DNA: TGTGCCAGCAGCGTAGAGGGGGAAGACGAGCAGTACTTC
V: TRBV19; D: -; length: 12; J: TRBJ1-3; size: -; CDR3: CASSPQRNTIYF; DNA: TGTGCCAGTAGTCCGCAAAGAAACACCATATATTTT
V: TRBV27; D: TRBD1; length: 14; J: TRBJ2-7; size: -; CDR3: CASRADRGPYEQYF; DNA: TGTGCCAGCAGGGCGGACAGGGGTCCCTACGAGCAGTACTTC
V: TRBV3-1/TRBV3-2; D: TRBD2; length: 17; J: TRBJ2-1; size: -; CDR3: CASSQDDGGGPDNEQFF; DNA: TGTGCCAGCAGCCAAGATGATGGCGGGGGGCCTGACAATGAGCAGTTCTTC
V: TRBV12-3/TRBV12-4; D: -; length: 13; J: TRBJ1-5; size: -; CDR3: CASTTGGNQPQHF; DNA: TGTGCCAGCACTACAGGTGGCAATCAGCCCCAGCATTTT
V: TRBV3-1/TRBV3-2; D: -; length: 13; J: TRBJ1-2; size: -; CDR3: CASSQISGGSYTF; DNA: TGTGCCAGCAGCCAAATCTCGGGGGGAAGCTACACCTTC
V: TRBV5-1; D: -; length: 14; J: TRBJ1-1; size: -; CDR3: CASSFTGRYTEAFF; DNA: TGCGCCAGCAGCTTTACAGGGAGGTACACTGAAGCTTTCTTT
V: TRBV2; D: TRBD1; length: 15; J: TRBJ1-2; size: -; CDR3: CASSEGRTGNYGYTF; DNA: TGTGCCAGCAGTGAAGGTCGGACAGGGAACTATGGCTACACCTTC
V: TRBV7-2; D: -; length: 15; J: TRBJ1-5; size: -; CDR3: CATTSGRGNNQPQHF; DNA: TGTGCAACCACGTCGGGCAGGGGAAATAATCAGCCCCAGCATTTT
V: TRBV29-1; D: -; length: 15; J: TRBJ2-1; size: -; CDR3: CSVVLHSESYNEQFF; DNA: TGCAGCGTTGTACTCCATAGCGAATCCTACAATGAGCAGTTCTTC